This entry lists 14 T cell receptor beta chains sequenced from one sample in a study of CD8 T cells in Susac syndrome (dated by TCRdb to the late 2010s). Preparation of the library involved the immunoSEQ multiplex PCR assay. RNA was extracted using the RNeasy kit, and roughly 0.45 to 1 microgram was reverse transcribed with random hexamers. Through fastp at Q25 and MiXCR, TCRdb rebuilt clones from the public reads, retaining in-frame beta chains. Under each unique CDR3 protein, matching rows form one entry showing the most common genes and DNA. The sample contains some 120,000 distinct CDR3 sequences, 90% to 95% of them found a single time. The top ten clonotypes cover roughly 0.11% of the sample. Sequencing was performed on CD4+ T cells from PBMCs. Receptors originate from a human donor in good health.

Only one count was recorded for this clonotype. This chain connects TRBV7-9 to TRBJ2-5, with 7 bases that match TRBD1. The junction had 5 bases not matched to a gene; V was cut back by 5 bases and J by 2 bases. The CDR3 loop spans 14 amino acids. Germline loops: CDR1 SEHNR, CDR2 FQNEAQ (reference sequence). The CDR3 protein is CASSTGTVQETQYF. The CDR3 region has the DNA TGTGCCAGCAGCACCGGGACAGTACAAGAGACCCAGTACTTC.

This chain links TRBV29-1 with TRBJ2-3; D not resolved. V was pared by 6 bases and J by 3 bases, with 19 bases between. CDR1 is SQVTM, CDR2 ANQGSEA, per germline. The CDR3 contains 15 residues. CDR3 nucleotides: TGCAGCGTCCCGAGTGGAAGGGCTTATACAGATACGCAGTATTTT. This encodes CSVPSGRAYTDTQYF.

The chain combines TRBV7-9 with TRBJ2-2; the match to TRBD1 covers 7 bases. V lost 8 bases and J lost 7; bases outside the gene matches: 10. CDR1 SEHNR and CDR2 FQNEAQ come from the germline V gene (reference sequence). The CDR3 extends over 14 amino acids. CDR3 protein: CASQPTGFGGELFF. The DNA for the CDR3 is TGTGCCAGCCAGCCGACAGGGTTCGGCGGGGAGCTGTTTTTT.

This sequence joins TRBV5-1 and TRBJ2-4; 7 bases line up with TRBD2. CDR1 and CDR2 (germline): SGHRS, YFSETQ. The junction had 11 bases not matched to a gene; V was cut back by 4 bases and J by 1 base. This CDR3 is built from 17 residues. For the CDR3, the DNA is TGCGCCAGCAGCCTCCTACCCAGGGAGGGTGCCAAAAACATTCAGTACTTC. Residues: CASSLLPREGAKNIQYF.

The CDR3 here is CASTSSETPNEKLFF. The CDR3 nucleotides read TGTGCCAGTACGAGCAGCGAGACTCCTAATGAAAAACTGTTTTTT. The J gene is TRBJ1-4, the V gene TRBV19; unclear D gene. The CDR3 totals 15 residues. V was pared by 7 bases and J by 3 bases, with 15 bases between. Germline CDR1 and CDR2: LNHDA and SQIVND (reference sequence).

The count of this clonotype is one. V usage is TRBV7-2 and J usage is TRBJ1-1; D gene unclear. With 5 bases removed from V and 0 bases from J, the gap between germline ends came to 7 bases. The CDR3 runs to 13 residues. CDR1 SGHTA and CDR2 FQGNSA come from the germline V gene. CDR3 nucleotide sequence: TGTGCCAGCAGCGATTACCTGAACACTGAAGCTTTCTTT. This sequence encodes CASSDYLNTEAFF.

The chain has TRBV5-1 and TRBJ1-4; maybe TRBD1 (5 bases). CDR1 SGHRS and CDR2 YFSETQ come from the germline V gene. The CDR3 covers 14 residues. The germline V and J ends were trimmed by 2 bases and 8 bases, with 13 bases remaining between them. CDR3 sequence reads: CASSFARDGEKLFF. In DNA form, the CDR3 reads TGCGCCAGCAGCTTCGCCCGGGACGGGGAAAAACTGTTTTTT.

This sequence joins TRBV29-1 and TRBJ2-5, with 12 bases that match TRBD2. There are 14 residues in the CDR3. Per the germline V gene, CDR1 is SQVTM and CDR2 is ANQGSEA. Losses at the gene ends were 1 base for V and 4 bases for J; bases not matched to a gene: 1. The CDR3 here is CSVEAGLAGETQYF. The CDR3 nucleotides are TGCAGCGTTGAAGCGGGACTAGCGGGAGAGACCCAGTACTTC.

The DNA for the CDR3 is TGTGCCAGCAGCCGTGACTTACAAGAGACCCAGTACTTC. As protein: CASSRDLQETQYF. J is TRBJ2-5 and V is TRBV11-3; D uncertain. The CDR3 has 13 residues. CDR1 and CDR2 (germline): SGHNT, YENEEA. Trimming shortened V by 5 bases and J by 2 bases, and 9 bases separated the two germline ends. Drawing the rest from reference TRBV11-3 and TRBJ2-5, the complete variable domain is EAGVVQSPRYKIIEKKQPVAFWCNPISGHNTLYWYLQNLGQGPELLIRYENEEAVDDSQLPKDRFSAERLKGVDSTLKIQPAELGDSAVYLCASSRDLQETQYFGPGTRLLVL.

V is TRBV5-1 and J is TRBJ2-6; D is perhaps TRBD1 or TRBD2 (5 bases each). V lost 3 bases and J lost 0, with 10 bases in between. Per germline, CDR1 SGHRS and CDR2 YFSETQ. This CDR3 has 16 amino acids. The CDR3 bases are TGCGCCAGCAGCTGGGACGGAACCTCTGGGGCCAACGTCCTGACTTTC. This codes for CASSWDGTSGANVLTF.

The rearrangement links TRBV29-1 to TRBJ1-1, with D unresolved. Germline CDR1 is SQVTM and CDR2 is ANQGSEA. The CDR3 extends over 12 amino acids. Trimming pared 8 bases from V and 1 base from J, leaving 11 bases between. The CDR3 DNA reads as TGCAGCTGCGGGGATTGGAACACTGAAGCTTTCTTT. It translates to CSCGDWNTEAFF.

This chain uses TRBV19 with TRBJ2-1, with 8 nucleotides matching TRBD2. The V and J ends lost 5 bases and 4 bases, in that order; junction bases with no gene match: 4. The germline V gene has CDR1 LNHDA and CDR2 SQIVND (reference sequence). The CDR3 spans 14 residues. As DNA, the CDR3 is TGTGCCAGTAGTCGCGGGACTAGGTACAATGAGCAGTTCTTC. It is translated as CASSRGTRYNEQFF.

The CDR3 DNA follows: TGTGCCAGCAGCTTAGGAGGGGGAGAGAGGAAAGCTTTCTTT. Amino acid sequence: CASSLGGGERKAFF. The chain employs TRBV7-6 and TRBJ1-1, with D tentatively TRBD1 (6 bases). V gave up 1 base and J gave up 9 bases, with 15 bases separating them. The germline V gene has CDR1 SGHVS and CDR2 FNYEAQ. This CDR3 is 14 amino acids long.

The J gene is TRBJ2-7, the V gene TRBV18; perhaps TRBD1 as D (6 bases). The CDR3 extends over 13 amino acids. Trimming removed 6 bases from V and 10 bases from J, with 19 bases in between. The germline V gene has CDR1 KGHSH and CDR2 LQKENI. The CDR3 spells CASSLIGQMEQYF. CDR3 nucleotide sequence: TGTGCCAGCTCCCTCATCGGACAGATGGAACAGTACTTC.